The sequence of this TCR beta chain was determined in a study of CD8+CD57+ T cells in acquired aplastic anemia. The use of genomic DNA as template underpinned the TCR beta VDJ and CDR3 profiling. Each CDR3 protein is one row after TCRdb ran MiXCR on the reads. The repertoire holds about 110,000 distinct CDR3 sequences, with 40% to 60% as singletons. V gave up 7 bases and J gave up 3 bases; unmatched junction bases: 10. Germline CDR1 reads SQVTM; CDR2 reads ANQGSEA. CDR3 length: 14 residues. The chain is built from TRBV29-1 and TRBJ2-3; 7 nucleotides line up with TRBD1. Sequencing was performed on sorted CD4+, CD8+, or CD8+CD57+ T cells (not recorded which) from PBMCs. This TCR was sampled from a human donor in good health, serving as a control. The CDR3 sequence: CSGRRGSGTDTQYF. The DNA for the CDR3 is TGCAGCGGACGCAGGGGGTCGGGAACAGATACGCAGTATTTT.